These 30 T cell receptor beta chains originate from one sample sequenced in a study of shared clonotypes between healthy human individuals. Here immunoSEQ multiplex PCR was the method, and the copy in TCRdb shows in-frame clones only, minus some. In the table there are roughly 2 million clones, approximately 95% of which are singletons. The sequenced material came from naive CD4+ T cells sorted from blood. Subset: CD45RA+ positively selected. The receptors were gathered from a man between 18 and 29 years old in good health.

In this sample, this clone turned up once. The V gene is TRBV7-9, the J gene TRBJ2-5, with D perhaps TRBD2 (5 bases). In germline, CDR1 is SEHNR, CDR2 FQNEAQ (reference sequence). The CDR3 extends over 14 amino acids. Trimming took off 5 bases at V and 5 bases at J, with 15 bases between the two ends. For the CDR3, the DNA is TGTGCCAGCAGCCCAATTGGACTTACTGAGACCCAGTACTTC. Protein sequence: CASSPIGLTETQYF.

The chain uses TRBV28 and TRBJ1-6, with TRBD1 as a possible D gene (5 bases). This CDR3 spans 16 amino acids. CDR1 MDHEN and CDR2 SYDVKM come from the germline V gene. Between the trimmed V and J ends, which lost 4 bases and 7 bases, there was a span of 17 bases. The DNA for the CDR3 is TGTGCCAGCAGTTATGTGGGGACCGGAACCAATTCACCCCTCCACTTT. Translation gives CASSYVGTGTNSPLHF.

CDR3 nucleotides: TGTGCCATCAGTGAAGGCAGGGCGAGCAATCAGCCCCAGCATTTT. Translated: CAISEGRASNQPQHF. V and J are TRBV10-3 and TRBJ1-5, with a weak D call TRBD1 (5 bases). V shed 3 bases and J shed 1 base, with 10 bases lying between them. The germline V gene has CDR1 ENHRY and CDR2 SYGVKD. CDR3 length equals 15 residues.

The J gene is TRBJ2-3, the V gene TRBV7-9; TRBD2 agrees at 8 bases. J was trimmed by 4 bases and V by 7 bases; bases with no gene match: 7. The CDR3 totals 14 residues. CDR1 is SEHNR, CDR2 FQNEAQ, per germline (reference sequence). The CDR3 DNA reads TGTGCCAGCAATTCGGGAGGGGCAGCAGATACGCAGTATTTT. Protein product: CASNSGGAADTQYF.

The chain recombines TRBV7-2 with TRBJ2-7, with D perhaps given as TRBD1 or TRBD2 (6 bases each). CDR1 and CDR2 (germline): SGHTA, FQGNSA. The CDR3 covers 12 residues. The ends were cut back, 1 base at V and 12 bases at J, with 13 bases in the middle. The CDR3 protein is CASSLGGWGAYF. For the CDR3, the DNA is TGTGCCAGCAGCTTAGGGGGCTGGGGGGCGTACTTC.

The sample holds a few counts of this clone. The chain carries TRBV7-2 and TRBJ2-7; 8 bases map to TRBD1. There are 14 residues in the CDR3. J gave up 0 bases and V 4 bases, and 2 bases lay outside the gene matches. From germline, CDR1 is SGHTA and CDR2 FQGNSA. The CDR3 reads CASSWTGSSYEQYF. The CDR3 DNA sequence: TGTGCCAGCAGCTGGACAGGGAGCTCCTACGAGCAGTACTTC.

The genes are TRBV7-2 and TRBJ1-2; D ambiguous. Germline CDR1 SGHTA, CDR2 FQGNSA. The CDR3 has 13 amino acids. Trimming shortened V by 4 bases and J by 8 bases, and 14 bases separated the two germline ends. CDR3 residues: CASSSRNIDGYTF. As DNA, the CDR3 is TGTGCCAGCAGCTCAAGAAACATCGACGGCTACACCTTC.

V and J are TRBV9 and TRBJ1-2, with TRBD1 as a possible D gene (6 bases). CDR1 is SGDLS, CDR2 YYNGEE, per germline. V was clipped by 6 bases and J by 5 bases, with 17 bases between them. There are 14 residues in the CDR3. CDR3: CASTASGTQYGYTF. CDR3 nucleotides: TGTGCCAGCACCGCTTCAGGGACACAGTATGGCTACACCTTC.

The chain has TRBV7-2 and TRBJ1-5; D is unresolved. Germline V gene lookup returns CDR1 SGHTA and CDR2 FQGNSA. The CDR3 spans 15 residues. V was trimmed by 5 bases and J by 2 bases, leaving 13 bases between them. The CDR3, as DNA: TGTGCCAGCAGCATTGTCCTGAGCGGCAATCAGCCCCAGCATTTT. Protein product: CASSIVLSGNQPQHF.

Details on this clone: Other nucleotide sequences from this sample produce the same CDR3. The chain joins TRBV5-6 to TRBJ2-3; perhaps TRBD2 as D (5 bases). CDR1 is SGHDT, CDR2 YYEEEE, per germline. The CDR3 spans 14 residues. V was trimmed by 4 bases and J by 2 bases, leaving 11 bases between them. The chain's CDR3 is CASSLSGSTDTQYF. In nucleotides, the CDR3 is TGTGCCAGCAGCCTAAGCGGCTCCACAGATACGCAGTATTTT.

The V and J genes are TRBV10-3 and TRBJ2-5; 7 nucleotides align to TRBD1. CDR3 length equals 13 residues. J was trimmed by 5 bases and V by 7 bases; bases with no gene match: 7. The germline CDR1 and CDR2 sequences are ENHRY and SYGVKD. The CDR3 sequence is CAITRDRLETQYF. For the CDR3, the DNA is TGTGCCATCACCCGGGACAGACTCGAGACCCAGTACTTC.

This chain connects TRBV11-2 to TRBJ2-1; 12 nucleotides line up with TRBD2. This CDR3 has 15 residues. CDR1 SGHAT and CDR2 FQNNGV come from the germline V gene. Unmatched junction bases numbered 5, after V lost 5 bases and J lost 6 bases. In DNA, the CDR3 is TGTGCCAGCAGCCAGACTAGCGGGAGAAGCAATGAGCAGTTCTTC. Its protein is CASSQTSGRSNEQFF.

The chain is built from TRBV5-1 and TRBJ1-1, with D possibly matching TRBD1 (5 bases). The CDR3 sequence is 15 residues long. Germline V gene data show CDR1 as SGHRS and CDR2 as YFSETQ. Trimming pared 0 bases from V and 5 bases from J, leaving 14 bases between. The CDR3 reads CASSLEGAGRTEAFF. As DNA, the CDR3 is TGCGCCAGCAGCTTGGAAGGGGCAGGGAGGACTGAAGCTTTCTTT.

The rearrangement links TRBV27 to TRBJ2-3; D assignment may be TRBD1 or TRBD2 (6 bases each). This CDR3 comprises 18 residues. V lost 1 base to trimming and J lost 2 bases, with 19 bases between them. Germline V gene data show CDR1 as MNHEY and CDR2 as SMNVEV (reference sequence). The DNA for the CDR3 is TGTGCCAGCAGTTTATGGGGGCTAGCGAGGCCATTCACAGATACGCAGTATTTT. Protein: CASSLWGLARPFTDTQYF.

The chain employs TRBV9 and TRBJ2-7; D is possibly TRBD1 (5 bases). The germline V gene has CDR1 SGDLS and CDR2 YYNGEE. Trimming left V 1 base short and J 5 bases short, with 13 bases between. This CDR3 has 14 residues. The DNA for the CDR3 is TGTGCCAGCAGCGTAAGGGGAACCGCCAACGAGCAGTACTTC. Translating gives CASSVRGTANEQYF.

The CDR3 sequence: CASSSRWEAEAFF. In DNA, the CDR3 is TGTGCCAGCAGCTCCCGTTGGGAGGCGGAAGCTTTCTTT. This chain links TRBV7-9 with TRBJ1-1; D is unclear. CDR3 length: 13 amino acids. CDR1 and CDR2 (germline): SEHNR, FQNEAQ (reference sequence). Trimming stripped 4 bases from V and 8 bases from J, with 14 bases between.

The chain combines TRBV7-9 with TRBJ2-7, with 8 nucleotides matching TRBD1. The V and J ends lost 7 bases and 2 bases, in that order; junction bases with no gene match: 7. The CDR3 is 14 amino acids. CDR1 is SEHNR, CDR2 FQNEAQ, per germline (reference sequence). The CDR3 region is CASTTGTGPYEQYF. As DNA, the CDR3 is TGTGCCAGCACCACCGGGACAGGCCCCTACGAGCAGTACTTC.

To note about this clone: An end of the junction does not agree with germline; a read error may underlie this. This chain links TRBV28 with TRBJ2-3; 9 nucleotides align to TRBD2. This CDR3 has 16 residues. CDR1 and CDR2 from the germline V gene are MDHEN and SYDVKM. CDR3 DNA: TGTGCCAGCCGTTTCATCGGCGGGGGGGCCACAGATACGCAGTATTTT. Translation gives CASRFIGGGATDTQYF.

This chain uses TRBV5-5 with TRBJ2-3, with a tentative D call TRBD2 (6 bases). Trimming shortened V by 3 bases and J by 6 bases, and 8 bases separated the two germline ends. The CDR3 totals 12 residues. CDR1 and CDR2 from the germline V gene are SGHKS and YYEKEE (reference sequence). This chain's CDR3 is CASSSEGDTQYF. The CDR3 nucleotides are TGTGCCAGCAGCTCGGAGGGGGATACGCAGTATTTT.

The genes are TRBV10-2 and TRBJ1-1; no definite D call. The CDR3 is 12 amino acids. Trimming took 5 bases from V and 1 from J, leaving 5 bases between them. The germline CDR1 and CDR2 sequences are WSHSY and SAAADI. The CDR3 nucleotides are TGCGCCAGCAGTCTAGAGAACACTGAAGCTTTCTTT. Its protein product is CASSLENTEAFF.

About this clone itself: Distinct nucleotide sequences in the sample also encode this CDR3. The V gene is TRBV27, the J gene TRBJ2-7, with TRBD2 matching 10 bases. This CDR3 is built from 15 residues. CDR1 is MNHEY, CDR2 SMNVEV, per germline (reference sequence). The V segment lost 3 bases and the J segment 3 bases; nucleotides outside the gene matches: 5. DNA for the CDR3: TGTGCCAGCAGTTTGGGGCTAGCGGGAGTCTACGAGCAGTACTTC. Protein product: CASSLGLAGVYEQYF.

This rearrangement joins TRBV5-1 to TRBJ1-4, with D unresolved. Germline assignment: CDR1 SGHRS and CDR2 YFSETQ. This CDR3 region has 15 residues. Deletions cut 0 bases from V and 0 bases from J, with 6 bases between. The CDR3 nucleotides read TGCGCCAGCAGCTTGGAGGCGCCAACTAATGAAAAACTGTTTTTT. This sequence encodes CASSLEAPTNEKLFF.

This chain joins TRBV2 and TRBJ2-7; D is perhaps TRBD2 (5 bases). CDR1 is SNHLY, CDR2 FYNNEI, per germline. There are 12 residues in the CDR3. Trimming cost V 8 bases and J 0 bases, with 8 bases left between them. The DNA of the CDR3 is TGTGCCAGCGGGAGCGGCTCCTACGAGCAGTACTTC. Its translation is CASGSGSYEQYF.

The chain couples TRBV7-2 to TRBJ1-1; D unclear. This CDR3 has 14 residues. CDR1 SGHTA and CDR2 FQGNSA come from the germline V gene. The V gene lost 0 bases and the J gene lost 6 bases, with 11 bases spanning the gap. The CDR3 region is CASSLAGVGSEAFF. The CDR3 region has the DNA TGTGCCAGCAGCTTAGCCGGTGTGGGGTCTGAAGCTTTCTTT.

V gene TRBV14 combines with J gene TRBJ1-5; D is uncertain. V dropped 7 bases and J dropped 11 bases, with 18 bases sitting between them. The CDR3 contains 13 residues. Germline values: CDR1 SGHDN, CDR2 FVKESK. In DNA, the CDR3 is TGTGCCAGCACCTTCTCCGGTAATTCGTCCCAGCATTTT. Protein product: CASTFSGNSSQHF.

The CDR3 nucleotides read TGTGCCAGCAGCGACAGGGACAAAACAGATACGCAGTATTTT. Translation gives CASSDRDKTDTQYF. The V call is TRBV7-9, the J call TRBJ2-3, with 7 nucleotides matching TRBD1. The CDR3 has 14 amino acids. In germline, CDR1 is SEHNR, CDR2 FQNEAQ (reference sequence). V shed 5 bases, J shed 3 bases, and the junction held 5 bases outside the gene matches.

This rearrangement joins TRBV6-1 to TRBJ2-7; D is unresolved. The CDR3 runs to 15 residues. Germline V gives CDR1 MNHNS, CDR2 SASEGT. Trimming pared 1 base from V and 0 bases from J, leaving 10 bases between. This CDR3 is CASSEGQVYSYEQYF. The CDR3 nucleotides read TGTGCCAGCAGTGAAGGGCAGGTGTACTCCTACGAGCAGTACTTC.

This clone was recorded a few times. Other DNA sequences from this sample encode an identical CDR3 as well. The CDR3 nucleotides are TGTGCCAGCAGTTACGACAGTAACTATGGCTACACCTTC. Amino acid sequence: CASSYDSNYGYTF. This chain joins TRBV6-6 and TRBJ1-2; weak D call: TRBD1 (5 bases). The germline gives CDR1 MNHNY, CDR2 SVGAGI (reference sequence). Trimming took 2 bases from V and 1 from J, leaving 5 bases between them. The CDR3 covers 13 residues.

V and J are TRBV5-6 and TRBJ2-5, with D tentatively TRBD1 or TRBD2 (6 bases each). Germline lookup yields CDR1 SGHDT and CDR2 YYEEEE. The V end was cut by 3 bases, the J end by 4 bases, with 16 bases between. The CDR3 is 15 residues long. CDR3 in amino acids: CASSSPSWGAETQYF. For the CDR3, the DNA is TGTGCCAGCAGCTCCCCATCGTGGGGGGCAGAGACCCAGTACTTC.

The rearrangement joins TRBV5-1 to TRBJ1-6; 7 nucleotides match TRBD1. The CDR3 covers 15 residues. V lost 4 bases to trimming and J lost 7 bases; unmatched junction nucleotides: 8. In germline, CDR1 is SGHRS, CDR2 YFSETQ. The CDR3 DNA reads as TGCGCCAGCAGCCTCACCGGGACAGCGAATTCACCCCTCCACTTT. It codes for CASSLTGTANSPLHF.